This is a list of T cell receptor beta chains from one sample in a study of identical twins. Each CDR3 protein gets one entry after TCRdb re-called the 5' RACE reads with MiXCR. The table records 1.5 million to 2 million distinct CDR3 sequences, more than 30% of them present only once. Sequences were obtained from cord blood. These receptors all stem from a newborn girl in good health. The CDR3 runs from the conserved cysteine through the conserved F or W. Size values are once, few and many counts, or a class for expanded clones, and some rows have none.

TRBV28,once,TRBJ1-1,CASSLLQGGAFF
TRBV5-1,-,-,CASSFPNSGSAYNEQYF
TRBV11-3,-,TRBJ1-5,CASSLGQIGQPQHF
TRBV20-1,-,TRBJ2-1,CSASAGGGNEQFF
TRBV27,many,TRBJ2-7,CASSLGLYSYEQYF
TRBV7-9,-,TRBJ1-4,CASSLGDRKNEKLFF
TRBV10-3,-,TRBJ2-3,CAISGITGSVGDTQYF
TRBV20-1,-,TRBJ1-6,CSASKQGGLSPLHF
TRBV12-3/TRBV12-4,few,TRBJ2-3,CASRTGISGTDTQYF
TRBV19,-,TRBJ2-7,CASSTKRGYEQYF
TRBV12-3/TRBV12-4,few,TRBJ1-5,CASSPGTGISNQPQHF
TRBV5-1,few,-,CASSLAPGHSYNEQYF
TRBV7-9,-,TRBJ2-1,CASSVGTGDNEQFF
TRBV9,-,TRBJ1-2,CASSVGPTGGYGYTF
TRBV29-1,few,TRBJ1-1,CSVTRAEAFF
TRBV7-9,-,TRBJ2-3,CASSLWGSRGTDTQYF
TRBV7-9,few,TRBJ1-6,CASSFRETLHF